The rows below give T cell receptor beta chains drawn from one sample of a study of technical replicates of blood from a few donors. Sequenced by immunoSEQ multiplex PCR; TCRdb stores in-frame clones only, minus some. The sample lists 55,000 to 75,000 clones; 90% to 95% were seen once. The sample comprised PBMCs. These TCRs come from a human donor in good health. Some clones in this sample may be carry-over from other donors' samples. The CDR3 runs from the conserved cysteine through the conserved F or W. The order of the fields is clone size, J gene, V gene, D gene, CDR3 DNA, CDR3 protein. D genes are given only for firm matches. Expanded clones are given a class, and other clones once, few, many or no size at all.

>few|TRBJ1-1|TRBV19|TRBD1
TGTGCCAGTAGTCTCCGACAGGGTATGGGGAACACTGAAGCTTTCTTT
CASSLRQGMGNTEAFF
>NA|TRBJ2-2|TRBV5-1|NA
TGCGCCAGCAGAGGAGGGCCGTCCGGGGAGCTGTTTTTT
CASRGGPSGELFF
>NA|TRBJ2-5|TRBV5-1|TRBD1
TGCGCCAGCAGCTCGGGGACAGGGTTGCGGGAGACCCAGTACTTC
CASSSGTGLRETQYF
>once|TRBJ1-4|TRBV29-1|NA
TGCAGCGTTACAGGGCGGGATGAAAAACTGTTTTTT
CSVTGRDEKLFF
>NA|TRBJ2-7|TRBV5-4|TRBD2
TGTGCCAGCAGCCCCCCGGCGGGGGGACCCTACGAGCAGTACTTC
CASSPPAGGPYEQYF
>NA|TRBJ1-3|TRBV5-6|NA
TGTGCCAGCAGCTTCTCAGCGAACTCTGGAAACACCATATATTTT
CASSFSANSGNTIYF
>NA|TRBJ2-3|TRBV19|NA
TGTGCCAGTAGTATTGGGGTAGCGTCTAGCACAGATACGCAGTATTTT
CASSIGVASSTDTQYF
>NA|TRBJ2-3|TRBV5-5|TRBD2
TGTGCCAGCAGCTTGGGGGCCGGGACTAGCGTCACAGATACGCAGTATTTT
CASSLGAGTSVTDTQYF
>NA|TRBJ1-3|TRBV6-1|NA
TGTGCCAGCAGTGAACAGGAGGAGGCTGGAAACACCATATATTTT
CASSEQEEAGNTIYF
>NA|TRBJ2-2|TRBV4-3|TRBD1
TGCGCCAGCAGCCAAGATGGGACAGGGGGGACCGGGGAGCTGTTTTTT
CASSQDGTGGTGELFF
>NA|TRBJ2-7|TRBV27|NA
TGTGCCAGCAATACTTCCTACGAGCAGTACTTC
CASNTSYEQYF
>NA|TRBJ1-3|TRBV9|TRBD1
TGTGCCAGCAGCTTCCGGGACAGGGCACTTTTAAGCTCTGGAAACACCATATATTTT
CASSFRDRALLSSGNTIYF
>NA|TRBJ1-2|TRBV15|NA
TGTGCCACCAGCAGAGTCGACAGAAACTATGGCTACACCTTC
CATSRVDRNYGYTF
>NA|TRBJ2-3|TRBV7-2|TRBD2
TGTGCCAGCAGCCCGACTAGCGGGAGCACAGATACGCAGTATTTT
CASSPTSGSTDTQYF
>NA|TRBJ1-2|TRBV10-3|TRBD1
TGTGCCATCAGTAGGGACAGAGGCTATGGCTACACCTTC
CAISRDRGYGYTF
>NA|TRBJ2-2|TRBV7-2|NA
TGTGCCAGCAGCTTTAGAACAGGGTCCGGGGAGCTGTTTTTT
CASSFRTGSGELFF
>NA|TRBJ2-7|TRBV7-2|NA
TGTGCCAGCAGCTACTCAGCGGGCGACTACGAGCAGTACTTC
CASSYSAGDYEQYF
>NA|TRBJ2-3|TRBV7-3|TRBD2
TGTGCCAGCAGCTTTCTAGCGGGAGGCAGCACAGATACGCAGTATTTT
CASSFLAGGSTDTQYF
>NA|TRBJ2-1|TRBV5-1|NA
TGCGCCAGCAGCTCAGGGTTGCATGAGCAGTTCTTC
CASSSGLHEQFF
>NA|TRBJ2-5|TRBV18|TRBD2
TGTGCCAGCTCACCTATAGCGGGAGTATCGTACCAAGAGACCCAGTACTTC
CASSPIAGVSYQETQYF
>NA|TRBJ2-3|TRBV19|NA
TGTGCCAGTAGTACCTCCCACGCAGCAGATACGCAGTATTTT
CASSTSHAADTQYF
>NA|TRBJ2-1|TRBV4-3|TRBD2
TGCGCCAGCAGCCTGGCTAGCGGGGGTTACAATGAGCAGTTCTTC
CASSLASGGYNEQFF
>NA|TRBJ2-1|TRBV30|TRBD2
TGTGCCTGGAGCGTACTGCTAGCGGGAGGGCAGAATGAGCAGTTCTTC
CAWSVLLAGGQNEQFF
>NA|TRBJ2-1|TRBV5-1|NA
TGCGCCAGCAGCTTAAGCGGAGGCTACAATGAGCAGTTCTTC
CASSLSGGYNEQFF
>NA|TRBJ1-1|TRBV18|NA
TGTGCCAGCTCACCGCTATTCGGGACACAGAACACTGAAGCTTTCTTT
CASSPLFGTQNTEAFF
>NA|TRBJ2-2|TRBV27|NA
TGTGCCAGCAGCCTCCCCCCGGTTTTTGGGGCCTGTCCACGAACCGGGGAGCTGTTTTTT
CASSLPPVFGACPRTGELFF
>NA|TRBJ2-1|TRBV5-1|TRBD2
TGCGCCAGCAGCTTGGCCCCCCCGGGTAGCGGGGGGTACAATGAGCAGTTCTTC
CASSLAPPGSGGYNEQFF
>NA|TRBJ1-1|TRBV27|TRBD1
TGTGCCAGCAGTTCACGGACAGGGGTGAACACTGAAGCTTTCTTT
CASSSRTGVNTEAFF
>NA|TRBJ2-6|TRBV11-2|NA
TGTGCCAGCAGCCCCGGAGGGACTGGGGCCAACGTCCTGACTTTC
CASSPGGTGANVLTF
>NA|TRBJ1-6|TRBV6-1|TRBD1
TGTGCCAGCAGGGGGGACAGGGATGCTTCACCCCTCCACTTT
CASRGDRDASPLHF
>NA|TRBJ2-5|TRBV7-9|NA
TGTGCCAGCAGCTTATCACAGAACCAAGAGACCCAGTACTTC
CASSLSQNQETQYF
>NA|TRBJ2-6|TRBV30|NA
TGTGCCTGGAGCCGGTTACGGGGGGCCAACGTCCTGACTTTC
CAWSRLRGANVLTF
>NA|TRBJ1-6|TRBV5-1|TRBD1
TGCGCCAGCAGCCCCGGACAGGGGGCTAATATTCCTTCACCCCTCCACTTT
CASSPGQGANIPSPLHF
>NA|TRBJ2-7|TRBV11-3|TRBD2
TGTGCCAGCAGCGCCGGGGGGGCCTTAGTCGAGCAGTACTTC
CASSAGGALVEQYF
>NA|TRBJ2-7|TRBV7-2|NA
TGTGCCAGCAGCTTAGGCGGGGTTGGGGACGAGCAGTACTTC
CASSLGGVGDEQYF
>NA|TRBJ2-1|TRBV30|NA
TGTGCCTGGAGTGTAGCCGCGGGACGGAATGAGCAGTTCTTC
CAWSVAAGRNEQFF
>NA|TRBJ2-7|TRBV11-2|NA
TGTGCCAGCAGCTTAGGGGCAACTCCCTCCTACGAGCAGTACTTC
CASSLGATPSYEQYF
>NA|TRBJ1-1|TRBV2|NA
TGTGCCAGCAGTGAATATGTAGCTTTCTTT
CASSEYVAFF
>NA|TRBJ2-5|TRBV5-5|NA
TGTGCCAGCAGCTTGCCAGGGAAAGAGACCCAGTACTTC
CASSLPGKETQYF
>NA|TRBJ2-2|TRBV5-1|NA
TGCGCCAGCAGCGCCCTCGAGAGGACCGGGGAGCTGTTTTTT
CASSALERTGELFF
>NA|TRBJ1-5|TRBV7-7|NA
TGTGCCAGCAGCGAGGGCCCGAATCAGCCCCAGCATTTT
CASSEGPNQPQHF
>NA|TRBJ1-1|TRBV4-2|NA
TGTGCCAGCAGCGGAAGTGACGGGGGGCACACTGAAGCTTTCTTT
CASSGSDGGHTEAFF
>NA|TRBJ1-3|TRBV18|NA
TGTGCCAGCTCATCGGCGGGATTATGGAACACCATATATTTT
CASSSAGLWNTIYF
>NA|TRBJ2-1|TRBV6-4|TRBD2
TGTGCCAGCAGTCAGACTAGCGGGGGATACAATGAGCAGTTCTTC
CASSQTSGGYNEQFF
>NA|TRBJ2-5|TRBV18|NA
TGTGCCAGCTCACCAGACGTTGCGGGCCAGTACTTC
CASSPDVAGQYF
>NA|TRBJ1-4|TRBV6-6|TRBD1
TGTGCCAGCAGACTCGGACAGGGGGGAACTAATGAAAAACTGTTTTTT
CASRLGQGGTNEKLFF
>NA|TRBJ2-1|TRBV9|NA
TGTGCCAGCAGCCCCAGGCCAGGGCAGGAGGGCTACAATGAGCAGTTCTTC
CASSPRPGQEGYNEQFF
>NA|TRBJ2-7|TRBV15|NA
TGTGCCACCAGCAGAGATATGGCAGGGCCCTACGAGCAGTACTTC
CATSRDMAGPYEQYF
>NA|TRBJ1-2|TRBV2|TRBD1
TGTGCCAGCCATATTATAGGGACAGCCTATGGCTACACCTTC
CASHIIGTAYGYTF
>NA|TRBJ1-5|TRBV7-9|NA
TGTGCCAGCAGCTTAAGCGGGGGGGATCAGCCCCAGCATTTT
CASSLSGGDQPQHF